This T cell receptor beta chain was identified in a study of T cell repertoires in cytomegalovirus infection. Overall study: The public TCR beta signatures pointed to both CMV infection and matching HLA type.

In this sample, this clonotype turned up many times. As yet, its antigen is unknown. The CDR3 is 12 amino acids. Deletions cut 3 bases from V and 11 bases from J, with 10 bases between. Germline values: CDR1 SEHNR, CDR2 FQNEAQ (reference sequence). Study-level points and caveats: CMV-specific TCR beta clonotypes restricted by HLA-C were the ones dominating the ex vivo response. People with CMV and the relevant HLA were identified by cumulative public TCR beta family frequency.

TCRdb processed the reads anew with MiXCR; each CDR3 protein has one entry. The sample holds 350,000 to 500,000 distinct CDR3 sequences, approximately 30% seen once. The rearrangement links TRBV7-9 to TRBJ1-4, with D perhaps matching TRBD1 (6 bases). The sequenced material came from PBMCs. This sequence was found in a human donor in good health (CMV status not recorded). Some clones in this sample may be carry-over from other donors' samples. The CDR3 DNA sequence: TGTGCCAGCAGCTTGGGGACAAGGAAACTGTTTTTT. It translates to CASSLGTRKLFF.